The 9 T cell receptor beta chains below were found in one sample sequenced in a study of cytomegalovirus exposure and HLA in healthy donors. A multiplex PCR was run with 60 Vbeta primers and 13 Jbeta primers. TCRdb's table, derived via immunoSEQ multiplex PCR, lists solely in-frame clones and lacks some. The table has fewer than 250,000 clones, more than 70% seen once. Sequencing was done on a sample of PBMCs. The receptors were gathered from a young man in good health and CMV-seropositive.

The chain carries TRBV6-5 and TRBJ1-2; D may be TRBD1 (5 bases). Germline CDR1 is MNHEY and CDR2 is SVGAGI. Trimming cost V 4 bases and J 6 bases, with 21 bases left between them. CDR3 length equals 16 residues. CDR3 amino acids: CASSSLSGLRGNGYTF. The CDR3 DNA reads as TGTGCCAGCAGTTCCTTATCGGGACTCCGGGGGAATGGCTACACCTTC.

The rearrangement uses TRBV5-1 and TRBJ2-5, with D uncertain. The CDR3 extends over 13 amino acids. Per the germline V gene, CDR1 is SGHRS and CDR2 is YFSETQ. V was clipped by 5 bases and J by 5 bases, with 13 bases between them. The CDR3 region has the DNA TGCGCCAGCAGAGCTGGCAGGCAGGAGACCCAGTACTTC. This gives the protein CASRAGRQETQYF.

The chain combines TRBV9 with TRBJ2-7; tentatively, D is TRBD1 (5 bases). Trimming removed 0 bases from V and 6 bases from J, with 10 bases in between. Germline V gene lookup returns CDR1 SGDLS and CDR2 YYNGEE. The CDR3 length is 13 residues. The CDR3 region is CASSVEGWGEQYF. DNA for the CDR3: TGTGCCAGCAGCGTAGAGGGGTGGGGCGAGCAGTACTTC.

The chain joins TRBV29-1 to TRBJ2-3; 10 bases are a match to TRBD2. V trimming: 8 bases; J trimming: 1 base; junction bases outside the gene matches: 9. The CDR3 has 15 residues. The germline CDR1 and CDR2 sequences are SQVTM and ANQGSEA. For the CDR3, the DNA is TGCAGCACCTTAGGGCTAGCGGGGGGCACAGATACGCAGTATTTT. This translates into CSTLGLAGGTDTQYF.

The chain employs TRBV2 and TRBJ2-1; 11 nucleotides align to TRBD1. The V segment lost 7 bases and the J segment 8 bases; nucleotides outside the gene matches: 13. The CDR3 loop spans 16 amino acids. Germline CDR1 is SNHLY and CDR2 is FYNNEI. The CDR3 DNA is TGTGCCAGCACCAGGCTAGGACAGGGGGCAACGGATGAGCAGTTCTTC. This codes for CASTRLGQGATDEQFF.

The chain has TRBV28 and TRBJ1-1; perhaps TRBD1 as D (6 bases). CDR3 length: 15 amino acids. The germline V and J ends were trimmed by 5 bases and 5 bases, with 18 bases remaining between them. CDR1 MDHEN and CDR2 SYDVKM come from the germline V gene. CDR3 sequence reads: CASSPPGGAGTEAFF. The CDR3 region has the DNA TGTGCCAGCAGTCCCCCGGGGGGGGCCGGGACTGAAGCTTTCTTT.

This clone has just one count. The V call is TRBV29-1, the J call TRBJ2-5, with 8 bases fitting TRBD1. Germline V CDR1 and CDR2: SQVTM, ANQGSEA. This CDR3 contains 15 residues. Trimming at V came to 3 bases and at J to 6 bases, leaving 12 bases not matched to a gene. The CDR3: CSVEQLDRVRKTQYF. CDR3 sequence (DNA): TGCAGCGTTGAGCAGTTGGACAGGGTCCGGAAGACCCAGTACTTC.

As for this clone: Other DNA sequences in the sample encode the same CDR3. The J gene is TRBJ2-2, the V gene TRBV18; D might be TRBD1 (5 bases). Per the germline V gene, CDR1 is KGHSH and CDR2 is LQKENI. The CDR3 totals 14 residues. V lost 3 bases, J lost 1 base, and 6 bases lay in between. CDR3 sequence reads: CASSPGQNTGELFF. In DNA form, the CDR3 reads TGTGCCAGCTCACCCGGACAGAACACCGGGGAGCTGTTTTTT.

The chain couples TRBV2 to TRBJ2-7; a possible D gene is TRBD2 (5 bases). Germline CDR1 SNHLY, CDR2 FYNNEI. The length of the CDR3 is 13 residues. V lost 3 bases and J lost 5, with 11 bases in between. The CDR3 sequence is CASSERVPHEQYF. The CDR3 DNA sequence: TGTGCCAGCAGTGAGAGGGTCCCACACGAGCAGTACTTC.